A selection of T cell receptor beta chains follows, all from one sample in a study of long-term antiretroviral therapy in people with HIV. The table came from immunoSEQ multiplex PCR; TCRdb's copy has only in-frame clones and leaves some out. The data show about 30,000 clones, 93% seen once. Source: unsorted PBMCs, taken around 6.5 years after starting antiretroviral therapy. Every receptor here comes from a woman aged 35 to 49 with HIV. CDR3s leave out the opening cysteine and the closing phenylalanine or tryptophan. Fields, in order: V gene, CDR3 protein.

v_gene: TRBV5-1
CDR3aa: ASSQTLQGAEGYT

v_gene: TRBV19
CDR3aa: ASSTVQGVLGYT

v_gene: TRBV9
CDR3aa: ASSDGTGEKLF

v_gene: TRBV5-4
CDR3aa: ASSSPGLAAGETQY

v_gene: TRBV20-1
CDR3aa: SARTSVGQY

v_gene: TRBV7-2
CDR3aa: ASSLGGGGGATDTQY

v_gene: TRBV9
CDR3aa: ASSVEGGWNNEQF

v_gene: TRBV27
CDR3aa: ASSLGQGGTGELF

v_gene: TRBV7-2
CDR3aa: ASSSRTAGFNGYT

v_gene: TRBV2
CDR3aa: ASKGLLAKNIQY

v_gene: TRBV2
CDR3aa: ASSAMGGVGYGYT

v_gene: TRBV5-1
CDR3aa: ASSLMTSFSGANVLT

v_gene: TRBV11-2
CDR3aa: ASSLMQSSSGNTIY

v_gene: TRBV12-5
CDR3aa: ASARDTSTGELF

v_gene: TRBV7-2
CDR3aa: ASSLTGGVYEKLF

v_gene: TRBV11-2
CDR3aa: ASSLAEETQY

v_gene: TRBV7-8
CDR3aa: ASSLEGGYGYT

v_gene: TRBV27
CDR3aa: ASARGDSAFYGYT

v_gene: TRBV2
CDR3aa: ASSEFGGTNEKLF

v_gene: TRBV5-1
CDR3aa: ASSLGGQGGETQY

v_gene: TRBV6-1
CDR3aa: ASRTGFSSGNTIY

v_gene: TRBV10-3
CDR3aa: AISGARGRVGRLAPYEQY

v_gene: TRBV5-4
CDR3aa: ASSRQGASGNTIY

v_gene: TRBV5-1
CDR3aa: ASSLIGQGQANYGYT

v_gene: TRBV19
CDR3aa: ASSTIESGYT

v_gene: TRBV11-2
CDR3aa: ASSRGTSGYEQY

v_gene: TRBV30
CDR3aa: AWSVLSGANVLT

v_gene: TRBV4-1
CDR3aa: ASSPRLAGGLDTQY

v_gene: TRBV4-3
CDR3aa: ASSRSGTGEEKLF

v_gene: TRBV7-9
CDR3aa: ASSLAENRQETQY

v_gene: TRBV30
CDR3aa: AWSVNKGVGRRANYGYT

v_gene: TRBV7-9
CDR3aa: ASSLAIVGGQSSYNEQF

v_gene: TRBV5-4
CDR3aa: ASSLPISAGTGELF

v_gene: TRBV28
CDR3aa: ASSVRGSYGYT

v_gene: TRBV6-1
CDR3aa: ASNLGTGDGYT

v_gene: TRBV7-9
CDR3aa: ASTRSDPGVTEAF

v_gene: TRBV30
CDR3aa: AWTQTGGGYT

v_gene: TRBV30
CDR3aa: ARVSAGANVLT

v_gene: TRBV27
CDR3aa: ASRDFTASGANVLT

v_gene: TRBV7-2
CDR3aa: ASSLDHSGGYYEQY

v_gene: TRBV27
CDR3aa: ASSLIGGFSPLH

v_gene: TRBV7-2
CDR3aa: ASSPGYGYT